The sequence of this T cell receptor beta chain was determined in a study of T cells in Graves' hyperthyroidism and ophthalmopathy. Background on the study: At the time of initial diagnosis and before any treatment, peripheral blood was collected.

This clonotype has ten or more counts. Its antigen is not identified. The CDR3 contains 14 residues. Looked up from germline, CDR1 is MNHEY and CDR2 is SVGEGT. V was trimmed by 11 bases and J by 1 base, leaving 14 bases between them. Study-level findings and limits: Before onset, by a median of about six months, the model predicted ophthalmopathy.

It was RNA transcripts that yielded the amplified TCR beta CDR3 regions. RT-PCR in the first round (using the HTBI primer set) targeted the TCR CDR3. MiXCR was run by TCRdb on the multiplex PCR reads, yielding one entry per CDR3 protein. Counted here are about 600,000 distinct CDR3 sequences, 11% to 15% occurring once; the ten biggest clones make up 7.1%. Enrolled ophthalmopathy patients presented with a Clinical Activity Score of at least 3, a NOSPECS grade of at least 4, and disease duration under 3 months. The sample was blood. The chain combines TRBV6-2 or TRBV6-3 with TRBJ2-2; the D gene is possibly TRBD2 (6 bases). The TCR comes from a woman aged 18-29 years with Graves' ophthalmopathy. DNA for the CDR3: TGTGCCGCGCACGGGAGATTGAACACCGGGGAGCTGTTTTTT. Amino acid sequence: CAAHGRLNTGELFF.